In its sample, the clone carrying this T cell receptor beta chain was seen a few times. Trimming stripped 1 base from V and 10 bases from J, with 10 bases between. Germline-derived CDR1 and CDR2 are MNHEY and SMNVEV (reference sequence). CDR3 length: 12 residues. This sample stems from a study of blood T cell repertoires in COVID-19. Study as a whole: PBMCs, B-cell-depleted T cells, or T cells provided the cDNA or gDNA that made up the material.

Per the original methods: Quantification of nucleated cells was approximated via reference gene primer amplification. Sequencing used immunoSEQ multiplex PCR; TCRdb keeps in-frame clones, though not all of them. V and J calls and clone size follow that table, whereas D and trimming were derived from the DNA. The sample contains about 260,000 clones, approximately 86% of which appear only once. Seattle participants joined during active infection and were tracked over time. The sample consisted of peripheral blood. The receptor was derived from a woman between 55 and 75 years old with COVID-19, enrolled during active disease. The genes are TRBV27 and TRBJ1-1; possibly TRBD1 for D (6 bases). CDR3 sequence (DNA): TGTGCCAGCAGTTTATGGGGGGGGCGAGCTTTCTTT. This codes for CASSLWGGRAFF.